This record looks at one T cell receptor beta chain sequence and its context. The antigen is undetermined. This CDR3 region has 16 residues. Between the trimmed V and J ends, which lost 4 bases and 0 bases, there was a span of 13 bases. Germline CDR1 and CDR2: ENHRY and SYGVKD. The data were obtained in a study of cytomegalovirus exposure and HLA in healthy donors. Study conclusions and caveats: Researchers left out some V segments, among them TRBV6-2 and TRBV6-3, as indistinguishable. Rates of TCR association differed by HLA locus in a later analysis, with DRB1 highest and HLA-C lowest. The study reported that TCR beta sequences accurately predicted HLA-A and HLA-B alleles in most subjects. The study flagged roughly 160 TCR beta chains as cytomegalovirus-associated.

The primer mix had 60 Vbeta and 13 Jbeta primers. TCRdb's table, derived via immunoSEQ multiplex PCR, lists solely in-frame clones and lacks some. The repertoire holds about 180,000 clones, more than 70% seen once, with around 1.4% in the top ten. The rearrangement links TRBV10-3 to TRBJ1-5, with D perhaps TRBD1 (5 bases). Input material: PBMCs. The TCR originated in a girl under 18 in good health and CMV-seropositive. The CDR3 spells CAISGRGKDSNQPQHF. As DNA, the CDR3 is TGTGCCATCAGTGGGAGGGGTAAGGATAGCAATCAGCCCCAGCATTTT.